Following are 20 T cell receptor beta chains from one sample sequenced in a study of blood T cell repertoires in COVID-19. Using immunoSEQ multiplex PCR, the repertoire was profiled, and TCRdb retains in-frame clones only, with some absent. The sample includes 200,000 to 250,000 clones, around four fifths of them seen just once. Specimen: peripheral blood. The receptor source for this set is a woman aged 80 or older with acute or convalescent COVID-19.

This clone is a singleton in its sample. The chain is built from TRBV7-2 and TRBJ2-5; the D is unclear. Germline V gene lookup returns CDR1 SGHTA and CDR2 FQGNSA. Trimming left V 1 base short and J 2 bases short, with 5 bases between. The CDR3 has 13 amino acids. CDR3 DNA: TGTGCCAGCAGCTTAGGTCTTCAAGAGACCCAGTACTTC. It encodes CASSLGLQETQYF.

This clone appeared once. The V call is TRBV6-6, the J call TRBJ1-5; D remains unclear. The CDR3 covers 14 residues. Per germline, CDR1 MNHNY and CDR2 SVGAGI (reference sequence). Trimming left V 3 bases short and J 4 bases short, with 10 bases between. The chain's CDR3 is CASSYFGSNQPQHF. The CDR3 DNA reads as TGTGCCAGCAGTTATTTCGGGTCTAATCAGCCCCAGCATTTT.

The chain couples TRBV3-1 (or the pseudogene TRBV3-2) to TRBJ2-3, with 7 positions matching TRBD2. The CDR3 totals 15 residues. J gave up 0 bases and V 2 bases, and 2 bases lay outside the gene matches. Germline loops: CDR1 LGHDT, CDR2 YNNKEL (reference sequence). As DNA, the CDR3 is TGTGCCAGCAGCCAATATAGCGGGAGCACAGATACGCAGTATTTT. Translated: CASSQYSGSTDTQYF.

The gene calls are TRBV28 and TRBJ1-2; TRBD1 matches 10 bases. The CDR3 has 16 residues. V was clipped by 11 bases and J by 2 bases; unmatched bases: 14. The germline V gene encodes CDR1 MDHEN and CDR2 SYDVKM. This CDR3 reads CALRGTGQGVNYGYTF. The CDR3 bases are TGTGCCCTCAGGGGGACCGGACAGGGGGTGAACTATGGCTACACCTTC.

The chain recombines TRBV7-6 with TRBJ2-5; 10 bases fit TRBD2. The germline V gene has CDR1 SGHVS and CDR2 FNYEAQ. Trimming at V came to 0 bases and at J to 7 bases, leaving 5 bases not matched to a gene. This CDR3 contains 15 residues. Here the CDR3 reads CASSLASGGIVTQYF. As DNA, the CDR3 is TGTGCCAGCAGCTTAGCTAGCGGGGGGATCGTGACCCAGTACTTC.

J is TRBJ2-2 and V is TRBV18, with a possible D match to TRBD2 (6 bases). The CDR3 covers 16 residues. Germline V gene sequence: CDR1 KGHSH, CDR2 LQKENI. Trimming removed 3 bases at V and 2 bases at J, with 13 bases between. The CDR3 loop reads CASSPQERANTGELFF. DNA of the CDR3: TGTGCCAGCTCACCCCAAGAGCGGGCAAACACCGGGGAGCTGTTTTTT.

The chain couples TRBV30 to TRBJ1-2; perhaps TRBD1 as D (5 bases). CDR1 is GTSNPN and CDR2 is SVGIG in the germline V gene (reference sequence). V was clipped by 1 base and J by 2 bases, with 17 bases between them. The CDR3 runs to 16 residues. Written as DNA, the CDR3 is TGTGCCTGGAGTGAGACAAATGTCGGACAAAACTATGGCTACACCTTC. Translating gives CAWSETNVGQNYGYTF.

The chain couples TRBV6-2 or TRBV6-3 to TRBJ2-1; 10 bases are a match to TRBD2. V shed 4 bases and J 3 bases; nucleotides not matched to a gene: 15. The V gene's germline CDR1 is MNHEY and CDR2 SVGEGT. This CDR3 is 19 amino acids long. The CDR3 DNA follows: TGTGCCAGCAGTTCGATGCTAGCGGGAGTATTCGCTAACTACAATGAGCAGTTCTTC. It encodes CASSSMLAGVFANYNEQFF.

The rearrangement uses TRBV19 and TRBJ1-2; 9 bases are shared with TRBD1. This CDR3 has 16 amino acids. Unmatched junction bases numbered 7, after V lost 2 bases and J lost 3 bases. Germline CDR1 reads LNHDA; CDR2 reads SQIVND (reference sequence). The CDR3 sequence is CASSIIGTGRDYGYTF. The CDR3 coding sequence is TGTGCCAGTAGTATAATCGGGACAGGGAGGGACTATGGCTACACCTTC.

J is TRBJ2-1 and V is TRBV2; a weak D match, TRBD2 (5 bases). V was cut by 8 bases and J by 0 bases, with 8 bases left in between. The germline V gene encodes CDR1 SNHLY and CDR2 FYNNEI. The CDR3 runs to 13 residues. The CDR3 DNA is TGTGCCAGCGGACTCCTCTCCTACAATGAGCAGTTCTTC. Its protein product is CASGLLSYNEQFF. The whole variable domain, filled in from reference TRBV2 and TRBJ2-1, reads EPEVTQTPSHQVTQMGQEVILRCVPISNHLYFYWYRQILGQKVEFLVSFYNNEISEKSEIFDDQFSVERPDGSNFTLKIRSTKLEDSAMYFCASGLLSYNEQFFGPGTRLTVL.

This chain uses TRBV28 with TRBJ2-7; 12 bases are shared with TRBD1. The germline V gene encodes CDR1 MDHEN and CDR2 SYDVKM. This CDR3 has 16 amino acids. The junction had 12 bases not matched to a gene; V was cut back by 6 bases and J by 6 bases. The CDR3 coding sequence is TGTGCCAGCAGGGGACAGGGGGCGGTAATGGCGGGCGAGCAGTACTTC. It translates to CASRGQGAVMAGEQYF.

The rearrangement joins TRBV2 to TRBJ2-7; D is possibly TRBD2 (7 bases). The V gene's germline CDR1 is SNHLY and CDR2 FYNNEI. The CDR3 sequence is 13 residues long. V was shortened by 7 bases and J by 9 bases, with 19 bases between the two germline ends. CDR3 region: CASTGGGTQGQYF. The DNA of the CDR3 is TGTGCCAGCACGGGGGGCGGGACGCAAGGGCAGTACTTC.

This rearrangement joins TRBV6-2 or TRBV6-3 to TRBJ2-1, with 13 bases identical to TRBD2. V shed 4 bases and J 5 bases; nucleotides not matched to a gene: 5. Germline loops: CDR1 MNHEY, CDR2 SVGEGT. CDR3 size: 16 residues. The CDR3 sequence: CASSSAGTSGNNEQFF. The CDR3 DNA reads TGTGCCAGCAGTTCAGCCGGGACTAGCGGGAACAATGAGCAGTTCTTC.

Notes on this clone: This sample also contains other DNA sequences that code for the same CDR3. The chain links TRBV5-1 to TRBJ2-2, with TRBD1 identical over 7 bases. Losses at the gene ends were 0 bases for V and 4 bases for J; bases not matched to a gene: 3. Germline assignment: CDR1 SGHRS and CDR2 YFSETQ. The CDR3 length is 15 residues. CDR3 region: CASSLVDRATGELFF. Here the CDR3 DNA reads TGCGCCAGCAGCTTGGTTGACAGGGCCACCGGGGAGCTGTTTTTT. Combining the CDR3 with reference TRBV5-1 and TRBJ2-2 gives the whole variable domain KAGVTQTPRYLIKTRGQQVTLSCSPISGHRSVSWYQQTPGQGLQFLFEYFSETQRNKGNFPGRFSGRQFSNSRSEMNVSTLELGDSALYLCASSLVDRATGELFFGEGSRLTVL.

The chain employs TRBV7-9 and TRBJ2-1, with D perhaps TRBD2 (5 bases). V lost 5 bases, J lost 9 bases, and 8 bases lay in between. Germline loops: CDR1 SEHNR, CDR2 FQNEAQ (reference sequence). This CDR3 is 11 amino acids long. The CDR3, as DNA: TGTGCCAGCAGCCAGACTATTGAGCAGTTCTTC. Translating gives CASSQTIEQFF.

The chain uses TRBV5-1 and TRBJ1-1; 8 nucleotides agree with TRBD1. The CDR3 has 16 amino acids. J gave up 0 bases and V 2 bases, and 6 bases lay outside the gene matches. Germline values: CDR1 SGHRS, CDR2 YFSETQ. This chain's CDR3 is CASSLGQGFMNTEAFF. For the CDR3, the DNA is TGCGCCAGCAGCTTAGGACAGGGATTCATGAACACTGAAGCTTTCTTT.

V is TRBV11-1 and J is TRBJ2-7; unclear D gene. V gave up 0 bases and J gave up 7 bases, with 7 bases separating them. Germline CDR1 is SGHAT and CDR2 is FQDESV (reference sequence). The CDR3 totals 12 residues. CDR3 in amino acids: CASSLAAQEQYF. The CDR3 DNA is TGTGCCAGCAGCTTAGCAGCGCAGGAGCAGTACTTC.

A few counts support this clone. The J gene is TRBJ2-2, the V gene TRBV4-1; 10 bases align to TRBD2. The germline V gene encodes CDR1 MGHRA and CDR2 YSYEKL. Trimming removed 2 bases from V and 0 bases from J; junction bases left unmatched: 6. CDR3 length: 18 residues. DNA for the CDR3: TGCGCCAGCAGCCAATTCTGGACTAGCGGATCGAACACCGGGGAGCTGTTTTTT. Its protein is CASSQFWTSGSNTGELFF.

Only a few counts were recorded for this clone. V gene TRBV5-6 combines with J gene TRBJ1-3; 10 nucleotides agree with TRBD1. CDR1 and CDR2 (germline): SGHDT, YYEEEE. V was clipped by 5 bases and J by 4 bases; unmatched bases: 6. The CDR3 is made up of 15 amino acids. CDR3 sequence: CASSRQGAWGNTIYF. The CDR3 coding sequence is TGTGCCAGCAGTCGACAGGGGGCTTGGGGAAACACCATATATTTT.

The V gene is TRBV19, the J gene TRBJ1-1; weak D call: TRBD1 (6 bases). CDR3 length equals 16 residues. The ends were cut back, 5 bases at V and 1 base at J, with 17 bases in the middle. CDR1 is LNHDA, CDR2 SQIVND, per germline (reference sequence). The CDR3 loop reads CASSEESGTSNTEAFF. The DNA of the CDR3 is TGTGCCAGTAGTGAAGAGTCCGGGACATCGAACACTGAAGCTTTCTTT.